Included here is one T cell receptor beta chain sequence, with context. This sample was taken from a study of cytomegalovirus exposure and HLA in healthy donors. This PCR relied on a set of 60 Vbeta primers and 13 Jbeta primers. Sequencing was performed with immunoSEQ multiplex PCR; in TCRdb, only in-frame clones are kept and a portion is missing. The profile shows about 110,000 clones, roughly 86% of them singletons. CDR3 length: 15 amino acids. V lost 3 bases and J lost 6, with 15 bases in between. Per germline, CDR1 MDHEN and CDR2 SYDVKM. This chain connects TRBV28 to TRBJ1-5; the D gene is possibly TRBD1 (6 bases). The sequenced sample was PBMCs. This sequence was found in a man aged 35-49 years in good health and CMV-seronegative. The CDR3 spells CASSFGRGYSQPQHF. CDR3 in DNA: TGTGCCAGCAGTTTCGGCAGGGGTTACTCTCAGCCCCAGCATTTT. Supplemented by reference TRBV28 and TRBJ1-5, the full variable domain reads DVKVTQSSRYLVKRTGEKVFLECVQDMDHENMFWYRQDPGLGLRLIYFSYDVKMKEKGDIPEGYSVSREKKERFSLILESASTNQTSMYLCASSFGRGYSQPQHFGDGTRLSIL.